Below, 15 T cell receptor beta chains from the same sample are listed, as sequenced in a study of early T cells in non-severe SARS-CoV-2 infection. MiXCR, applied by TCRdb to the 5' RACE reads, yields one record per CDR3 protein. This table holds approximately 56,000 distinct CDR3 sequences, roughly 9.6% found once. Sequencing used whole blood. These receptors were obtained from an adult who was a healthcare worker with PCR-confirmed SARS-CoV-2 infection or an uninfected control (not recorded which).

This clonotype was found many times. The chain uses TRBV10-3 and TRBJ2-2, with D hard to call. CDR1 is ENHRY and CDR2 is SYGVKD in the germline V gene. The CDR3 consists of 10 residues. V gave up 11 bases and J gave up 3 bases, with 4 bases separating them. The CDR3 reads CAVYTGELFF. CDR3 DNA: TGTGCCGTCTACACCGGGGAGCTGTTTTTT.

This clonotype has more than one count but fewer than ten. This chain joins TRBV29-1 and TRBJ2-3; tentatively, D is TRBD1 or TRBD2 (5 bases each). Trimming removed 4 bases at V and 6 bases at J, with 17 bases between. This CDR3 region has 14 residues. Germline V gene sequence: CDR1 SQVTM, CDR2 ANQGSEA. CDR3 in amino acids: CSVGSTGGWDTQYF. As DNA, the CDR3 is TGCAGCGTTGGAAGCACAGGAGGTTGGGATACGCAGTATTTT.

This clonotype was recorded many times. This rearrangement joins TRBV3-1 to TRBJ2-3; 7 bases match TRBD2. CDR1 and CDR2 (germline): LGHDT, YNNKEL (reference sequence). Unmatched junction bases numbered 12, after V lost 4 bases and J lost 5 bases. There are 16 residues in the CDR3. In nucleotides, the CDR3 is TGTGCCAGCAGCCCATCCCTTGTGGCGGGGGTAGATACGCAGTATTTT. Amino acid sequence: CASSPSLVAGVDTQYF.

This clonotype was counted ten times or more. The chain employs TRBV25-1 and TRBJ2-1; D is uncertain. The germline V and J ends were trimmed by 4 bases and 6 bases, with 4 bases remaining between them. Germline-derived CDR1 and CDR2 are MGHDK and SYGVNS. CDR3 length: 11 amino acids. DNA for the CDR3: TGTGCCAGCAGTGGGGTCAATGAGCAGTTCTTC. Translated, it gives CASSGVNEQFF.

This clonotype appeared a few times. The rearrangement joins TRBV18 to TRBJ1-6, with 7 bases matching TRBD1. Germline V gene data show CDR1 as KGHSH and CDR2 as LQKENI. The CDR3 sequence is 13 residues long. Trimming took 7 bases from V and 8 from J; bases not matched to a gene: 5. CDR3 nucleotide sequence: TGTGCCAGCTGGGACAGAACGGATTCACCCCTCCACTTT. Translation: CASWDRTDSPLHF.

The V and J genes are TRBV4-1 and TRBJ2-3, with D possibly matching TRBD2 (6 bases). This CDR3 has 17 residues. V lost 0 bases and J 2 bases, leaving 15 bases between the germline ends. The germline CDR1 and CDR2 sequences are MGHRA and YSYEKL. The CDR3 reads CASSQDYERAFTDTQYF. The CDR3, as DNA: TGCGCCAGCAGCCAAGATTACGAGCGGGCGTTCACAGATACGCAGTATTTT.

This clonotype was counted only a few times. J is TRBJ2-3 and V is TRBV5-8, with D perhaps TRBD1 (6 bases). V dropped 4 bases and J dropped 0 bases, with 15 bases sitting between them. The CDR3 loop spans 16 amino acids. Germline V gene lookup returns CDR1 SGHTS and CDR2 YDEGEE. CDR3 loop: CASSRWTAFSTDTQYF. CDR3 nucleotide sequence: TGTGCCAGCAGCCGTTGGACAGCATTTAGCACAGATACGCAGTATTTT.

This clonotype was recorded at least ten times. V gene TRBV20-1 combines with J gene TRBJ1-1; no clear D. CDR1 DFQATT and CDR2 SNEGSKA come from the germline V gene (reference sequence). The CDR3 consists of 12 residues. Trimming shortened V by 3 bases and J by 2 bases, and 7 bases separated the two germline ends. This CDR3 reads CSASGINTEAFF. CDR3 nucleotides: TGCAGTGCTAGTGGGATTAACACTGAAGCTTTCTTT.

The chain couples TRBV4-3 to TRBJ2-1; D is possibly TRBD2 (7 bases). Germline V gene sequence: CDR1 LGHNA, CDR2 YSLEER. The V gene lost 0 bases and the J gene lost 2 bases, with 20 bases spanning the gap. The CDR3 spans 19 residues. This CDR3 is CASSQDSPRGLAAYNEQFF. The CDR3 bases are TGCGCCAGCAGCCAAGATAGTCCCCGGGGGCTAGCGGCCTACAATGAGCAGTTCTTC.

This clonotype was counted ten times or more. CDR3 residues: CSAREAGGVSEQYF. The CDR3 DNA sequence: TGCAGTGCTAGAGAGGCAGGGGGGGTTAGCGAGCAGTACTTC. The chain joins TRBV20-1 to TRBJ2-7; tentatively, D is TRBD1 or TRBD2 (7 bases each). The CDR3 runs to 14 residues. V lost 0 bases to trimming and J lost 6 bases, with 15 bases between them. CDR1 DFQATT and CDR2 SNEGSKA come from the germline V gene (reference sequence).

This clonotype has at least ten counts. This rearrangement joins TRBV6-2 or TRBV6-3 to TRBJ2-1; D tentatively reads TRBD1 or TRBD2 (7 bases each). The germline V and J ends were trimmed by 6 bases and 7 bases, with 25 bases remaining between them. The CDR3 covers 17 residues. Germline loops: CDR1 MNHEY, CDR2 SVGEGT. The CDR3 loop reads CASRPRQGAGSGNEQFF. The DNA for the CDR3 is TGTGCCAGCAGACCCCGACAGGGAGCGGGAAGCGGGAATGAGCAGTTCTTC.

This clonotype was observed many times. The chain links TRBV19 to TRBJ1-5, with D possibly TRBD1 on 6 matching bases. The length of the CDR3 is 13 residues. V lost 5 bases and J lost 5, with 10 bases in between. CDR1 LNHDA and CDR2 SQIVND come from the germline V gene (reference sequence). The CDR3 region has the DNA TGTGCCAGTAGTTCGAGGGGGGATCAGCCCCAGCATTTT. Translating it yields CASSSRGDQPQHF.

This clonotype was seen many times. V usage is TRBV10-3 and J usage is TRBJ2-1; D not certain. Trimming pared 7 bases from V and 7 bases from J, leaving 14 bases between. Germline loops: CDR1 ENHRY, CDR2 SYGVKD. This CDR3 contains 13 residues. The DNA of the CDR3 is TGTGCCATCACCCGAGAGACCGTGAATGAGCAGTTCTTC. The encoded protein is CAITRETVNEQFF.

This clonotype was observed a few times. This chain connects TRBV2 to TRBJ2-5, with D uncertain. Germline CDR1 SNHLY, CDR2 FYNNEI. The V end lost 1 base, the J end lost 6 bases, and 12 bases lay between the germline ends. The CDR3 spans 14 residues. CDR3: CASSEDWGSKTQYF. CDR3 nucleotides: TGTGCCAGCAGTGAAGACTGGGGATCGAAGACCCAGTACTTC.

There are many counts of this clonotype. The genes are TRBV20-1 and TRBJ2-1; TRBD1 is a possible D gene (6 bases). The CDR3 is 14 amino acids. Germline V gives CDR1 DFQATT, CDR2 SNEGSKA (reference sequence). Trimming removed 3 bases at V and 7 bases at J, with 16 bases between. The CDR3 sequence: CSARDSSVVNEQFF. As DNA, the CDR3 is TGCAGTGCTAGGGACAGCTCCGTAGTGAATGAGCAGTTCTTC.